The 17 T cell receptor beta chains presented below share a single source sample, sequenced in a study of technical replicates of blood from a handful of donors. Here immunoSEQ multiplex PCR was the method, and the copy in TCRdb shows in-frame clones only, minus some. Found here are some 80,000 clones, approximately 96% of them singletons; the top ten hold around 0.31%. Sequencing input: T cells isolated from PBMCs. The receptors originated from a human donor in good health.

CDR3: CASSSYRLNVLTF. In nucleotides, the CDR3 is TGTGCCAGCAGCTCTTATAGACTCAACGTCCTGACTTTC. V and J are TRBV7-3 and TRBJ2-6; no clear D gene. The CDR3 spans 13 residues. The V and J ends lost 4 bases and 9 bases respectively, with 10 bases between them. Germline V gene lookup returns CDR1 SGHTA and CDR2 FQGTGA.

The CDR3 DNA follows: TGTGCCAGCAGCTTACCCCCCGGACAGGGATATGGCTACACCTTC. Protein: CASSLPPGQGYGYTF. This chain links TRBV5-4 with TRBJ1-2; TRBD1 aligns across 8 bases. The CDR3 totals 15 residues. J gave up 5 bases and V 2 bases, and 8 bases lay outside the gene matches. CDR1 and CDR2 from the germline V gene are SGHNT and YYREEE (reference sequence).

The CDR3 DNA sequence: TGTGCCAGCAGCCAAGATCAGGGGCAGGGCCGCCAGCCCCAGCATTTT. Its translation: CASSQDQGQGRQPQHF. This rearrangement joins TRBV4-2 to TRBJ1-5, with D tentatively TRBD1 (6 bases). This CDR3 comprises 16 residues. The V gene's germline CDR1 is LGHNA and CDR2 YNFKEQ. The ends were cut back, 0 bases at V and 7 bases at J, with 16 bases in the middle.

The chain couples TRBV28 to TRBJ2-7; the match to TRBD1 covers 8 bases. The CDR3 sequence is 12 residues long. The V gene end was trimmed by 8 bases and the J gene end by 9 bases; junction bases not matched to a gene: 9. The germline V gene has CDR1 MDHEN and CDR2 SYDVKM. The CDR3 bases are TGTGCCAGCCAATTTCTCGACAGGGGGCAGTACTTC. It yields the protein CASQFLDRGQYF.

The rearrangement joins TRBV7-9 to TRBJ2-3; D is possibly TRBD2 (5 bases). Germline V gene lookup returns CDR1 SEHNR and CDR2 FQNEAQ (reference sequence). V lost 4 bases and J 0 bases, leaving 11 bases between the germline ends. CDR3 length equals 15 residues. CDR3 in amino acids: CASSYPGISTDTQYF. Here the CDR3 DNA reads TGTGCCAGCAGCTATCCGGGAATTAGCACAGATACGCAGTATTTT.

The genes are TRBV7-9 and TRBJ1-5, with 8 bases identical to TRBD1. Germline CDR1 reads SEHNR; CDR2 reads FQNEAQ (reference sequence). This CDR3 spans 19 amino acids. The trim removed 8 bases at V and 2 bases at J, leaving 20 bases unmatched. The CDR3 sequence: CASVHEEQGVGFGNQPQHF. The DNA of the CDR3 is TGTGCCAGCGTTCATGAGGAACAGGGGGTCGGGTTTGGCAATCAGCCCCAGCATTTT. Complete variable domain (other parts from reference TRBV7-9 and TRBJ1-5): DTGVSQNPRHKITKRGQNVTFRCDPISEHNRLYWYRQTLGQGPEFLTYFQNEAQLEKSRLLSDRFSAERPKGSFSTLEIQRTEQGDSAMYLCASVHEEQGVGFGNQPQHFGDGTRLSIL.

The chain recombines TRBV9 with TRBJ1-2; D is possibly TRBD1 (5 bases). Germline assignment: CDR1 SGDLS and CDR2 YYNGEE. The CDR3 extends over 14 amino acids. Trimming took 0 bases from V and 7 from J, leaving 13 bases between them. As DNA, the CDR3 is TGTGCCAGCAGCGTAGCTCCGACAGCGGGTGGCTACACCTTC. It specifies CASSVAPTAGGYTF.

The rearrangement joins TRBV5-1 to TRBJ1-2; D is ambiguous. Trimming took 4 bases from V and 0 from J, leaving 10 bases between them. The CDR3 is made up of 14 amino acids. Germline V gene data show CDR1 as SGHRS and CDR2 as YFSETQ. The CDR3 loop is CASSPTDPNYGYTF. The CDR3 bases are TGCGCCAGCAGCCCCACAGATCCTAACTATGGCTACACCTTC.

The chain uses TRBV4-2 and TRBJ2-7; 7 nucleotides align to TRBD1. This CDR3 has 16 residues. V was pared by 1 base and J by 3 bases, with 9 bases of the junction left unmatched. Germline V gene lookup returns CDR1 LGHNA and CDR2 YNFKEQ. In nucleotides, the CDR3 is TGTGCCAGCAGCCAAGCCCCAAGACAGGGCTTCTACGAGCAGTACTTC. Encoded protein: CASSQAPRQGFYEQYF.

The V and J genes are TRBV10-3 and TRBJ1-1; 7 nucleotides agree with TRBD1. From germline, CDR1 is ENHRY and CDR2 SYGVKD. The V segment lost 0 bases and the J segment 4 bases; nucleotides outside the gene matches: 14. CDR3 length equals 18 residues. The CDR3, as DNA: TGTGCCATCAGTGAGTCTATAATATTAAGGGGGCGCAGCACTGAAGCTTTCTTT. This translates into CAISESIILRGRSTEAFF.

The J gene is TRBJ2-2, the V gene TRBV6-5; 7 bases fit TRBD2. The J segment lost 6 bases and the V segment lost 1 base, leaving 8 bases of the junction unmatched. The CDR3 sequence is 16 residues long. Germline V CDR1 and CDR2: MNHEY, SVGAGI. CDR3 nucleotide sequence: TGTGCCAGCAGTTACTATTGGGGGGGTTTATCCGGGGAGCTGTTTTTT. Its protein product is CASSYYWGGLSGELFF.

The sample holds one count of this clone. V gene TRBV6-1 combines with J gene TRBJ2-2; TRBD1 is a possible D gene (6 bases). CDR1 and CDR2 from the germline V gene are MNHNS and SASEGT. This CDR3 has 14 residues. V dropped 7 bases and J dropped 2 bases, with 11 bases sitting between them. The CDR3 DNA is TGTGCCAGCAAAAGGACAGCCAACACCGGGGAGCTGTTTTTT. Translating it yields CASKRTANTGELFF.

The chain is built from TRBV6-6 and TRBJ1-5; D not resolved. CDR3 length equals 14 residues. CDR1 is MNHNY and CDR2 is SVGAGI in the germline V gene (reference sequence). The V gene lost 6 bases and the J gene lost 6 bases, with 15 bases spanning the gap. The CDR3 coding sequence is TGTGCCAGCAGCGATAGGTGGCAGGTTCAGCCCCAGCATTTT. It codes for CASSDRWQVQPQHF.

CDR3 nucleotide sequence: TGCAGCGTCGCCGGGGGGGCTAACACTGAAGCTTTCTTT. This codes for CSVAGGANTEAFF. This chain connects TRBV29-1 to TRBJ1-1, with D maybe TRBD1 (6 bases). The length of the CDR3 is 13 residues. The V gene lost 6 bases and the J gene lost 2 bases, with 13 bases spanning the gap. Germline CDR1 and CDR2: SQVTM and ANQGSEA.

The DNA for the CDR3 is TGTGCCAGCAGCTTGTACAGTCAAGAGACCCAGTACTTC. Its protein is CASSLYSQETQYF. The rearrangement links TRBV5-6 to TRBJ2-5, with D hard to call. Germline CDR1 reads SGHDT; CDR2 reads YYEEEE. V shed 1 base and J shed 2 bases, with 6 bases lying between them. The length of the CDR3 is 13 residues. Looking up the rest from reference TRBV5-6 and TRBJ2-5 gives the full variable domain: DAGVTQSPTHLIKTRGQQVTLRCSPKSGHDTVSWYQQALGQGPQFIFQYYEEEERQRGNFPDRFSGHQFPNYSSELNVNALLLGDSALYLCASSLYSQETQYFGPGTRLLVL.

The rearrangement joins TRBV19 to TRBJ1-5; TRBD1 matches at 8 bases. The CDR3 consists of 15 residues. V lost 5 bases to trimming and J lost 3 bases; unmatched junction nucleotides: 6. Germline CDR1 is LNHDA and CDR2 is SQIVND (reference sequence). The CDR3 DNA sequence: TGTGCCAGTAGTCAACAGGGGGGACTCAATCAGCCCCAGCATTTT. Its translation: CASSQQGGLNQPQHF.

The V and J genes are TRBV7-3 and TRBJ2-7, with TRBD1 matching 12 bases. Germline V gene lookup returns CDR1 SGHTA and CDR2 FQGTGA. The J segment lost 5 bases and the V segment lost 5 bases, leaving 16 bases of the junction unmatched. The CDR3 has 18 amino acids. The CDR3 is CASSPDPGQGAPSDEQYF. Written as DNA, the CDR3 is TGTGCCAGCAGCCCCGATCCGGGACAGGGGGCTCCCTCGGACGAGCAGTACTTC.